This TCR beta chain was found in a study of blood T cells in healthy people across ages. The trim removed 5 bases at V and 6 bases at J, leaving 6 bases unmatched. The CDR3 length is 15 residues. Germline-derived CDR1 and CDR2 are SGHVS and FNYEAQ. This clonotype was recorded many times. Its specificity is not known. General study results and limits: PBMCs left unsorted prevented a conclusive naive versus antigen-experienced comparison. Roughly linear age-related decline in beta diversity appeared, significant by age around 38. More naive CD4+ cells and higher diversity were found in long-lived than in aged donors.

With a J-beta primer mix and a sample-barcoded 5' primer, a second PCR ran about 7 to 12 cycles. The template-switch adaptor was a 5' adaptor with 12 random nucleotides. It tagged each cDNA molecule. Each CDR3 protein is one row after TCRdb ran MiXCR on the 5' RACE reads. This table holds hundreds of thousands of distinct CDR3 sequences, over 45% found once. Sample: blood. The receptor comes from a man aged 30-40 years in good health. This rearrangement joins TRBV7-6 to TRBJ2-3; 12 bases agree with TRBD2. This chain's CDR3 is CASSPRTSGADTQYF. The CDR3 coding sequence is TGTGCCAGCAGCCCAAGGACTAGCGGGGCGGATACGCAGTATTTT.